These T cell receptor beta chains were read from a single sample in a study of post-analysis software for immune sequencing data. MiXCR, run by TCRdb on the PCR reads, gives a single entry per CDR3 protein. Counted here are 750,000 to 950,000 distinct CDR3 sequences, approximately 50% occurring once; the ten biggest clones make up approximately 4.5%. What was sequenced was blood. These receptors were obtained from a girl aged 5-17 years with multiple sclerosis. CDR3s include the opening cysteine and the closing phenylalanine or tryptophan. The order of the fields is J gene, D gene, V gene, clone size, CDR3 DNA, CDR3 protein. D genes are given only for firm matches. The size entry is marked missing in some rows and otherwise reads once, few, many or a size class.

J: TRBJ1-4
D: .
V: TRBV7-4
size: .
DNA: TGTGCCAGCAGCTTATCCGGGACTAGGACTAATGAAAAACTGTTTTTT
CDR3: CASSLSGTRTNEKLFF

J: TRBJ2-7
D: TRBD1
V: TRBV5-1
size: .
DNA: TGCGCCAGCAGCTTGTTAGGAGACAGGGGCTCCTACGAGCAGTACTTC
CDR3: CASSLLGDRGSYEQYF

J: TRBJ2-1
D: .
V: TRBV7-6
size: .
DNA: TGTGCCAGCACCCCAGGGGCTTTTTACAATGAGCAGTTCTTC
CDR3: CASTPGAFYNEQFF

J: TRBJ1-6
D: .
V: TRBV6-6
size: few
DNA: TGTGCCAGCACTCCTTGGGGCTCCTATAATTCACCCCTCCACTTT
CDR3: CASTPWGSYNSPLHF

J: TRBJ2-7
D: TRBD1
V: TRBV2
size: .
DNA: TGTGCCAGCAAACAGGGGATCTCCTACGAGCAGTACTTC
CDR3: CASKQGISYEQYF

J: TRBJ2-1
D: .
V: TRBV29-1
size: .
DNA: TGCAGCGTTGAATCCGCAGTAGGGTACAATGAGCAGTTCTTC
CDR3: CSVESAVGYNEQFF

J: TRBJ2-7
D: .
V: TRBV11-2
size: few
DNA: TGTGCCAGCAGCCAGAGCCGGTCCTCAGGGGCATCTTACTACGAGCAGTACTTC
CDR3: CASSQSRSSGASYYEQYF

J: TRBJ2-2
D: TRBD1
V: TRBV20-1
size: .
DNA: TGCAGTGCGAGGACCGGGACAGGGGCCACCGGGGAGCTGTTTTTT
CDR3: CSARTGTGATGELFF

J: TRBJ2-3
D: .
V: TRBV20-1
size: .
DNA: TGCAGTGCAACCGCGCAGTGGACAGATACGCAGTATTTT
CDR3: CSATAQWTDTQYF

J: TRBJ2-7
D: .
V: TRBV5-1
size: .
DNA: TGCGCCAGCAGCGGAACAGGATCGTACTCCTACGAGCAGTACTTC
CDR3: CASSGTGSYSYEQYF

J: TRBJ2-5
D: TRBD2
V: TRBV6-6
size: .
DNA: TGTGCCAGCAGTTACGGCGGGACTAGCGGGGGAGAGACCCAGTACTTC
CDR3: CASSYGGTSGGETQYF

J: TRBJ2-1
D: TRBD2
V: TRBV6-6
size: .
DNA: TGTGCCAGCACGGGAGCGGGAGGGACCAATGAGCAGTTCTTC
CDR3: CASTGAGGTNEQFF

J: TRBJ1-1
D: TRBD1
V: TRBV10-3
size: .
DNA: TGTGCCATCACTGGGACAGGGGAAAGCACTGAAGCTTTCTTT
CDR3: CAITGTGESTEAFF

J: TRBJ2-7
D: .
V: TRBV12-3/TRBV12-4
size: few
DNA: TGTGCCAGCAGTCCCCTCTCCGTCCTCTCCTACGAGCAGTACTTC
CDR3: CASSPLSVLSYEQYF

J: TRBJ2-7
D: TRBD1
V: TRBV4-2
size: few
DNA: TGTGCCAGCAGCCTTGCGACAGGGAACGAGCAGTACTTC
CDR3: CASSLATGNEQYF

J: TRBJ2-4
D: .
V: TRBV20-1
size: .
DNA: TGCAGTGCTATCCGGAGGGCAGGGACGGCCAAAAACATTCAGTACTTC
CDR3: CSAIRRAGTAKNIQYF

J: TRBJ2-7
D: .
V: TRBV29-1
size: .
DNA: TGCAGCGTTCAAAACCGGGACACCGGGCGCGAGCAGTACTTC
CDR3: CSVQNRDTGREQYF

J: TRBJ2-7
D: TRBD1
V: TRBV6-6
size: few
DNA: TGTGCCAGCCGGGACAGGGGTATCTACGAGCAGTACTTC
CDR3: CASRDRGIYEQYF

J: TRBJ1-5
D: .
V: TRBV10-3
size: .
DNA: TGTGCCATCAATCGGGACAAAAATCAGCCCCAGCATTTT
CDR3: CAINRDKNQPQHF

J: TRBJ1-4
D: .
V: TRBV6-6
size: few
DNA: TGTACCAGCAGTGCTACTGGGGGCACCGGAGGGGAAAAACTGTTTTTT
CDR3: CTSSATGGTGGEKLFF

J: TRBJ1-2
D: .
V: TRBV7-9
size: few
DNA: TGTGCCAGCAGCTCGATGACAGAAAACTATGGCTACACCTTC
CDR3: CASSSMTENYGYTF

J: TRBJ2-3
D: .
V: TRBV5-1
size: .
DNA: TGCGCCAGCAGCTTGCTTCAGGGCCGAAGCACAGATACGCAGTATTTT
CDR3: CASSLLQGRSTDTQYF

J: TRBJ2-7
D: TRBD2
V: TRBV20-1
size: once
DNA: TGCAGTGCTGTCCCACTAGCGGGAGGCGAGCAGTACTTC
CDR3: CSAVPLAGGEQYF

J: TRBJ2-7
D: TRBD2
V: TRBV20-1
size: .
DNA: TGCAGTGCTAGTCCCACTAGCGGGGAGCCCTACGAGCAGTACTTC
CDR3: CSASPTSGEPYEQYF